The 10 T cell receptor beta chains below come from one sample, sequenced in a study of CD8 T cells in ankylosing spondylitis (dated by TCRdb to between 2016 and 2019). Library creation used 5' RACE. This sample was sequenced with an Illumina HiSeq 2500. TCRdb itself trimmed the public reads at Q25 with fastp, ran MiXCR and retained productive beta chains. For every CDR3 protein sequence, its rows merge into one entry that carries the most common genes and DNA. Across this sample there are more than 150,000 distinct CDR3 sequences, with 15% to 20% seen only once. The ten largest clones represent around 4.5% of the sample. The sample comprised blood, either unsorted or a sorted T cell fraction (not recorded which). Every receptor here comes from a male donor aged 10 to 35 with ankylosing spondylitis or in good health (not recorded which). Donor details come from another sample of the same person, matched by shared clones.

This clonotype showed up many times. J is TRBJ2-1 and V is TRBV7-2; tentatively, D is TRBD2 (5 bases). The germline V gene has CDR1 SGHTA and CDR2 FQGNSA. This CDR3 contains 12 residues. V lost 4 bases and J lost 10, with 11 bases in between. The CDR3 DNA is TGTGCCAGCAGCTCCCAACGACTAGAGCAGTTCTTC. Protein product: CASSSQRLEQFF. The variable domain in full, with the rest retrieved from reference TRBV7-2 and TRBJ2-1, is GAGVSQSPSNKVTEKGKDVELRCDPISGHTALYWYRQSLGQGLEFLIYFQGNSAPDKSGLPSDRFSAERTGGSVSTLTIQRTQQEDSAVYLCASSSQRLEQFFGPGTRLTVL.

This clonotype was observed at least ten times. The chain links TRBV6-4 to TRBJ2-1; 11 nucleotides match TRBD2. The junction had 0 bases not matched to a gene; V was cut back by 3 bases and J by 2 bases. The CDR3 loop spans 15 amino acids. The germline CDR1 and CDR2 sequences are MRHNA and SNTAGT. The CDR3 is CASSEGLAAYNEQFF. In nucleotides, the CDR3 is TGTGCCAGCAGTGAGGGACTAGCGGCCTACAATGAGCAGTTCTTC.

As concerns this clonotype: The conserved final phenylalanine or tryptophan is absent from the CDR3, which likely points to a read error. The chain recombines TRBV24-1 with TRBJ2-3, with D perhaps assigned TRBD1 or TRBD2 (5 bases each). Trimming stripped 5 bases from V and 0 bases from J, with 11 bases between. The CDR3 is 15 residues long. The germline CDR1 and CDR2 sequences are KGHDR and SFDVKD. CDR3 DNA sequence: TGTGCCACCAGTGTTGGGACCTCTAGCACAGATACGCAGTATTAT. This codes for CATSVGTSSTDTQYY.

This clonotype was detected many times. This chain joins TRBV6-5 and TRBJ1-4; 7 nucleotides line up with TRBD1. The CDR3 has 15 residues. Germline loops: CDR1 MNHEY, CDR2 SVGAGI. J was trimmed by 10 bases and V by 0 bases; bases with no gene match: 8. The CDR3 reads CASSYSGTDRRKLFF. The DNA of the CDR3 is TGTGCCAGCAGTTACTCCGGGACAGACAGAAGAAAACTGTTTTTT.

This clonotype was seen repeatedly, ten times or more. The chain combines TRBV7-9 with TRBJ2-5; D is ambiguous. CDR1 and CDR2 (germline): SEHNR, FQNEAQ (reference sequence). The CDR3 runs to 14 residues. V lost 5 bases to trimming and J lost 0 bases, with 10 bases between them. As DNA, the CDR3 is TGTGCCAGCAGCGCTTACCGGGACCAAGAGACCCAGTACTTC. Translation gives CASSAYRDQETQYF.

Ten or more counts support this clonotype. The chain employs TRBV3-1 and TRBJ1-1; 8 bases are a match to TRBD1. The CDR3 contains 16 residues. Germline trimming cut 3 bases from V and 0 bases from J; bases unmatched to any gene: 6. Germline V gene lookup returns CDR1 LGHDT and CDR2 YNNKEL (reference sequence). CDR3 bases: TGTGCCAGCAGCCATGCAGGGACAGGCCTGAACACTGAAGCTTTCTTT. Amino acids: CASSHAGTGLNTEAFF.

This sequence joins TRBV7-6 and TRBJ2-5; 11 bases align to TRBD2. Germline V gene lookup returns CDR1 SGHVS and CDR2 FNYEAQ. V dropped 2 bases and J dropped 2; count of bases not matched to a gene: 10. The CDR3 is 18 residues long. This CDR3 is CASSLTGLAGGEQETQYF. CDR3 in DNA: TGTGCCAGCAGCTTAACCGGGCTAGCGGGAGGAGAACAAGAGACCCAGTACTTC.

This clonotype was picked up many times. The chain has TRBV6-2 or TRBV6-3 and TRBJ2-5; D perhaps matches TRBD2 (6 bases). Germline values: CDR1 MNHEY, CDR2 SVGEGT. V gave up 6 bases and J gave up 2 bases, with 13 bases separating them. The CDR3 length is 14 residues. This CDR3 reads CASRLSGVQETQYF. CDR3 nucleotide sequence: TGTGCCAGCAGACTTAGCGGAGTTCAAGAGACCCAGTACTTC.

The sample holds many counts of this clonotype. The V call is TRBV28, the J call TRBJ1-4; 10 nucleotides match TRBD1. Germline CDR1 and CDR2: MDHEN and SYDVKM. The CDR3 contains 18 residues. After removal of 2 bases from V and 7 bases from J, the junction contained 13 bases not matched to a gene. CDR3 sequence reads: CASSLISGQGPQSEKLFF. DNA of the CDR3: TGTGCCAGCAGTTTAATATCGGGACAGGGGCCACAATCTGAAAAACTGTTTTTT.

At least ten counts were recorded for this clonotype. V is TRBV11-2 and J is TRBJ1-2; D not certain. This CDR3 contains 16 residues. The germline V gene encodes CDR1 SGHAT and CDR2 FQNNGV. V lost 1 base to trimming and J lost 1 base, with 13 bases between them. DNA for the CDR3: TGTGCCAGCAGCTTAGGGACGGAACTTTATAACTATGGCTACACCTTC. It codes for CASSLGTELYNYGYTF.